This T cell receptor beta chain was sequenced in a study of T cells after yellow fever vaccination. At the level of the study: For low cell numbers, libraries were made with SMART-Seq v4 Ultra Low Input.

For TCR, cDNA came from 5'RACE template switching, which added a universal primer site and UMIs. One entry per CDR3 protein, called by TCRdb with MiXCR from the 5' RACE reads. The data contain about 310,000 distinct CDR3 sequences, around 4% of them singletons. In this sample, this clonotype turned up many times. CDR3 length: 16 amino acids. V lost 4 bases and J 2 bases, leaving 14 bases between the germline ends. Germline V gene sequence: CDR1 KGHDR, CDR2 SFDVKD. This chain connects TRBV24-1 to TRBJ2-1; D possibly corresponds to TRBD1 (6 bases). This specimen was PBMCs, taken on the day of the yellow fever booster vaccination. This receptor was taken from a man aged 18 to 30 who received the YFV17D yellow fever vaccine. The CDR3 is CATSEEQGSPYNEQFF. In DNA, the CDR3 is TGTGCCACCAGTGAAGAACAGGGCAGCCCCTACAATGAGCAGTTCTTC.